The following is a T cell receptor (beta chain) sequence with its context. The V gene end was trimmed by 5 bases and the J gene end by 7 bases; junction bases not matched to a gene: 10. Per germline, CDR1 SGHRS and CDR2 YFSETQ. The length of the CDR3 is 14 residues. The source of the sample is a study of blood T cell repertoires in COVID-19. Measured with immunoSEQ multiplex PCR; TCRdb has only the in-frame clones, and not every one. The sample contains roughly 220,000 clones, just under 85% of which appear only once. What was sequenced was PBMCs or T cells enriched from blood (not recorded which). The TCR was taken from a woman in her forties with acute COVID-19. The chain recombines TRBV5-1 with TRBJ1-2; 8 nucleotides match TRBD1. The CDR3 protein is CASSLTGVEGGYTF. In DNA, the CDR3 is TGCGCCAGCAGTCTGACAGGGGTTGAAGGTGGCTACACCTTC.